Below, 30 T cell receptor beta chains from the same sample are listed, as sequenced in a study of blood T cells in healthy people across ages. A second PCR of 7 to 11 cycles used a sample-barcoded 5' primer and a J-beta primer mix. Via MiXCR, TCRdb re-called the 5' RACE reads, giving one row per CDR3 protein. The sample holds hundreds of thousands of distinct CDR3 sequences, roughly a quarter seen once. These data were likewise used in another study, on T cells of mothers and their children.

Sequencing was performed on blood. The receptor set was obtained from a boy aged 2-15 years in good health.

The chain carries TRBV9 and TRBJ1-4; the D gene is possibly TRBD1 (6 bases). Trimming shortened V by 4 bases and J by 0 bases, and 10 bases separated the two germline ends. CDR1 and CDR2 from the germline V gene are SGDLS and YYNGEE. This CDR3 comprises 15 residues. The CDR3 spells CASSLDSATNEKLFF. Written as DNA, the CDR3 is TGTGCCAGCAGCTTGGACAGCGCAACTAATGAAAAACTGTTTTTT.

DNA of the CDR3: TGCGCCAGCAGCCAACCGGGCCCGAGCAATCAGCCCCAGCATTTT. This translates into CASSQPGPSNQPQHF. The chain carries TRBV4-1 and TRBJ1-5; D gene ambiguous. Per germline, CDR1 MGHRA and CDR2 YSYEKL. V was trimmed by 2 bases and J by 1 base, leaving 9 bases between them. There are 15 residues in the CDR3.

The chain has TRBV12-3 or TRBV12-4 and TRBJ1-5, with a weak D call TRBD1 (6 bases). CDR3 size: 12 residues. V lost 4 bases to trimming and J lost 5 bases, with 6 bases between them. The CDR3 is CASSSGDQPQHF. CDR3 nucleotides: TGTGCCAGCAGTTCAGGGGATCAGCCCCAGCATTTT.

The gene calls are TRBV12-3 or TRBV12-4 and TRBJ1-2; no definite D call. The CDR3 totals 13 residues. Trimming shortened V by 5 bases and J by 4 bases, and 11 bases separated the two germline ends. The CDR3: CASSLVKLYGYTF. CDR3 DNA sequence: TGTGCCAGCAGTCTAGTAAAGCTCTATGGCTACACCTTC.

This rearrangement joins TRBV6-1 to TRBJ2-1; no firm D call. The V and J ends lost 0 bases and 4 bases respectively, with 7 bases between them. There are 14 residues in the CDR3. Germline V gene lookup returns CDR1 MNHNS and CDR2 SASEGT. The CDR3 sequence: CASSEASAYNEQFF. CDR3 nucleotide sequence: TGTGCCAGCAGTGAAGCTTCGGCGTACAATGAGCAGTTCTTC.

The chain is built from TRBV30 and TRBJ1-1; D unclear. The CDR3 totals 13 residues. With 2 bases removed from V and 2 bases from J, the gap between germline ends came to 9 bases. The germline gives CDR1 GTSNPN, CDR2 SVGIG (reference sequence). CDR3 loop: CAWSRGDNTEAFF. CDR3 DNA sequence: TGTGCCTGGAGTCGTGGAGATAACACTGAAGCTTTCTTT.

This clonotype occurred once. CDR3 region: CATSSQLGYTGELFF. The CDR3 DNA sequence: TGTGCCACCAGCTCTCAGTTAGGATACACCGGGGAGCTGTTTTTT. The chain recombines TRBV15 with TRBJ2-2; the D is unclear. The CDR3 has 15 residues. Germline loops: CDR1 LNHNV, CDR2 YYDKDF (reference sequence). The ends were cut back, 5 bases at V and 3 bases at J, with 13 bases in the middle.

The sample holds a few counts of this clonotype. The chain uses TRBV9 and TRBJ2-7; a possible D gene is TRBD1 (6 bases). V lost 0 bases and J 4 bases, leaving 14 bases between the germline ends. Per germline, CDR1 SGDLS and CDR2 YYNGEE. The CDR3 spans 15 residues. CDR3 amino acids: CASSVDGGSRYEQYF. CDR3 in DNA: TGTGCCAGCAGCGTAGATGGGGGCTCAAGGTACGAGCAGTACTTC.

This clonotype came up many times. The rearrangement links TRBV29-1 to TRBJ2-5; the D gene is possibly TRBD2 (7 bases). Per germline, CDR1 SQVTM and CDR2 ANQGSEA. The CDR3 loop spans 14 amino acids. Trimming left V 4 bases short and J 5 bases short, with 17 bases between. In DNA form, the CDR3 reads TGCAGCGTTGGAGGGGGGGCAGATCGGGAGACCCAGTACTTC. This encodes CSVGGGADRETQYF.

The V gene is TRBV4-2, the J gene TRBJ2-7; the match to TRBD1 covers 10 bases. The germline gives CDR1 LGHNA, CDR2 YNFKEQ. The V segment lost 4 bases and the J segment 5 bases; nucleotides outside the gene matches: 8. This CDR3 is 15 amino acids long. The DNA of the CDR3 is TGTGCCAGCAGCCCCGGGACAGGGGTTTACCACGAGCAGTACTTC. The encoded protein is CASSPGTGVYHEQYF.

This clonotype has more than one count but fewer than ten. The rearrangement links TRBV5-1 to TRBJ1-2, with TRBD1 as a possible D gene (5 bases). Trimming pared 0 bases from V and 4 bases from J, leaving 7 bases between. In germline, CDR1 is SGHRS, CDR2 YFSETQ. The CDR3 covers 13 residues. CDR3 region: CASSLGGPYGYTF. CDR3 bases: TGCGCCAGCAGCTTGGGGGGACCCTATGGCTACACCTTC.

The V call is TRBV11-2, the J call TRBJ1-2; 10 nucleotides match TRBD1. CDR1 and CDR2 from the germline V gene are SGHAT and FQNNGV. The trim removed 10 bases at V and 5 bases at J, leaving 7 bases unmatched. The CDR3 contains 13 residues. The CDR3 is CAIRTGGSYGYTF. The CDR3 nucleotides read TGTGCCATTCGGACAGGGGGGAGTTATGGCTACACCTTC.

The chain links TRBV10-3 to TRBJ2-3; D unresolved. Germline lookup yields CDR1 ENHRY and CDR2 SYGVKD. V was cut by 1 base and J by 6 bases, with 2 bases left in between. There are 11 residues in the CDR3. The CDR3 sequence is CAISEYDTQYF. CDR3 bases: TGTGCCATCAGTGAGTACGATACGCAGTATTTT.

This chain joins TRBV28 and TRBJ2-1; tentative D call: TRBD2 (6 bases). The CDR3 is 15 residues long. Trimming left V 6 bases short and J 4 bases short, with 16 bases between. Germline-derived CDR1 and CDR2 are MDHEN and SYDVKM. The CDR3 DNA reads TGTGCCAGCAGGGTTGCGGGGTTTTCTTACAATGAGCAGTTCTTC. Translated: CASRVAGFSYNEQFF.

The chain has TRBV7-2 and TRBJ2-3, with 12 nucleotides matching TRBD2. The CDR3 spans 18 residues. V lost 1 base and J lost 3; bases outside the gene matches: 8. From germline, CDR1 is SGHTA and CDR2 FQGNSA. The CDR3 DNA is TGTGCCAGCAGCTTAGAATTTCTGCTAGCGGGAGGGACAGATACGCAGTATTTT. Translating it yields CASSLEFLLAGGTDTQYF.

CDR3 DNA: TGTGCCAGCAGCGTAGATCAGAGCTCCTACGAGCAGTACTTC. This translates into CASSVDQSSYEQYF. The genes are TRBV9 and TRBJ2-7; the D is unclear. Trimming took off 0 bases at V and 0 bases at J, with 7 bases between the two ends. In germline, CDR1 is SGDLS, CDR2 YYNGEE. The length of the CDR3 is 14 residues.

V usage is TRBV4-3 and J usage is TRBJ2-7, with unresolved D. The length of the CDR3 is 15 residues. Germline V lookup: CDR1 LGHNA, CDR2 YSLEER. The germline V and J ends were trimmed by 0 bases and 0 bases, with 9 bases remaining between them. CDR3 sequence (DNA): TGCGCCAGCAGCCAAGATACAGAGTTCTCCTACGAGCAGTACTTC. Its protein is CASSQDTEFSYEQYF.

The chain couples TRBV4-1 to TRBJ2-7; 7 nucleotides align to TRBD1. The CDR3 has 15 residues. J gave up 4 bases and V 4 bases, and 10 bases lay outside the gene matches. Germline V lookup: CDR1 MGHRA, CDR2 YSYEKL. This CDR3 reads CASSRTLTGRYEQYF. The CDR3 DNA sequence: TGCGCCAGCAGCCGCACGTTGACAGGGCGATACGAGCAGTACTTC.

The chain's CDR3 is CASSPGPGGKAFF. The CDR3 DNA reads as TGTGCCAGCAGCCCAGGGCCGGGGGGTAAAGCTTTCTTT. This sequence joins TRBV14 and TRBJ1-1; tentatively, D is TRBD1 (5 bases). Trimming stripped 4 bases from V and 9 bases from J, with 15 bases between. Germline V gene data show CDR1 as SGHDN and CDR2 as FVKESK. This CDR3 is 13 amino acids long.

V and J are TRBV3-1 and TRBJ1-2; no clear D. The CDR3 covers 14 residues. Germline V CDR1 and CDR2: LGHDT, YNNKEL (reference sequence). V lost 0 bases and J 8 bases, leaving 13 bases between the germline ends. The CDR3 DNA follows: TGTGCCAGCAGCCAAGACCCCACTCCGGGAGGCTACACCTTC. This gives the protein CASSQDPTPGGYTF. Looking up the rest from reference TRBV3-1 and TRBJ1-2 gives the full variable domain: DTAVSQTPKYLVTQMGNDKSIKCEQNLGHDTMYWYKQDSKKFLKIMFSYNNKELIINETVPNRFSPKSPDKAHLNLHINSLELGDSAVYFCASSQDPTPGGYTFGSGTRLTVV.

This clonotype was seen a handful of times. The chain is built from TRBV7-9 and TRBJ1-2; D is ambiguous. Trimming took 1 base from V and 2 from J, leaving 8 bases between them. Germline V gene sequence: CDR1 SEHNR, CDR2 FQNEAQ (reference sequence). CDR3 length: 14 amino acids. As DNA, the CDR3 is TGTGCCAGCAGCTTAGTGATGGAGAACTATGGCTACACCTTC. It is translated as CASSLVMENYGYTF. Full variable domain (missing parts from reference TRBV7-9 and TRBJ1-2): DTGVSQNPRHKITKRGQNVTFRCDPISEHNRLYWYRQTLGQGPEFLTYFQNEAQLEKSRLLSDRFSAERPKGSFSTLEIQRTEQGDSAMYLCASSLVMENYGYTFGSGTRLTVV.

This clonotype was found a few times. The CDR3 loop is CASRHQRKGAYGELFF. The CDR3 bases are TGTGCCAGCAGACATCAGCGGAAGGGGGCTTACGGGGAGCTGTTTTTT. The chain employs TRBV5-4 and TRBJ2-2; 7 positions match TRBD1. This CDR3 is 16 amino acids long. Germline trimming cut 5 bases from V and 7 bases from J; bases unmatched to any gene: 14. Germline assignment: CDR1 SGHNT and CDR2 YYREEE (reference sequence).

This sequence joins TRBV10-3 and TRBJ2-5; no reliable D call. The J call could be wrong; TRBJ2-1 is a better fit for the DNA end. Germline values: CDR1 ENHRY, CDR2 SYGVKD. The CDR3 is made up of 14 amino acids. As DNA, the CDR3 is TGTGCCATCAGTGAGTCCTTGACTGGCAATGAGCAGTTCTTC. Its translation is CAISESLTGNEQFF.

The chain employs TRBV9 and TRBJ1-2; 8 positions agree with TRBD1. The CDR3 spans 15 residues. The V gene end was trimmed by 1 base and the J gene end by 4 bases; junction bases not matched to a gene: 6. The germline gives CDR1 SGDLS, CDR2 YYNGEE. The CDR3 sequence is CASSVSGQGSYGYTF. In DNA form, the CDR3 reads TGTGCCAGCAGCGTAAGCGGACAGGGTAGCTATGGCTACACCTTC.

The CDR3 DNA follows: TGTGCCAGCAGCCAAGAGCGCTGGCGGGGAGCCTACCAAGAGACCCAGTACTTC. Translated, it gives CASSQERWRGAYQETQYF. V usage is TRBV4-2 and J usage is TRBJ2-5, with D possibly being TRBD2 (6 bases). The V gene lost 0 bases and the J gene lost 0 bases, with 17 bases spanning the gap. Germline CDR1 reads LGHNA; CDR2 reads YNFKEQ. The CDR3 is 18 residues long.

This chain uses TRBV12-3 or TRBV12-4 with TRBJ1-2; TRBD1 might be the D (6 bases). This CDR3 is built from 12 residues. V was trimmed by 5 bases and J by 4 bases, leaving 8 bases between them. DNA of the CDR3: TGTGCCAGCAGTAACAGGGTCTATGGCTACACCTTC. This encodes CASSNRVYGYTF.

The J gene is TRBJ2-7, the V gene TRBV15; 9 bases are shared with TRBD1. Germline loops: CDR1 LNHNV, CDR2 YYDKDF (reference sequence). The CDR3 has 16 amino acids. V shed 3 bases, J shed 2 bases, and the junction held 8 bases outside the gene matches. DNA for the CDR3: TGTGCCACCAGCAGGCACGGACAGGGGAGTCCCTACGAGCAGTACTTC. Translated, it gives CATSRHGQGSPYEQYF.

The rearrangement uses TRBV6-2 or TRBV6-3 and TRBJ2-1; TRBD1 aligns across 7 bases. Trimming removed 2 bases from V and 13 bases from J; junction bases left unmatched: 11. Germline CDR1 MNHEY, CDR2 SVGEGT. The CDR3 sequence is 14 residues long. CDR3 in DNA: TGTGCCAGCAGTTACAGCTTATTTGGGACAGTCCAGTTCTTC. Amino acids: CASSYSLFGTVQFF.

The genes are TRBV18 and TRBJ2-7, with TRBD1 matching over 7 bases. The CDR3 runs to 15 residues. The ends lost 0 bases at V and 1 base at J; junction bases unmatched: 3. Germline CDR1 is KGHSH and CDR2 is LQKENI. The CDR3 nucleotides read TGTGCCAGCTCACCACCTAGACAGGGTTCCTACGAGCAGTACTTC. Translated: CASSPPRQGSYEQYF.

The V and J genes are TRBV13 and TRBJ1-2; D remains ambiguous. Per the germline V gene, CDR1 is PRHDT and CDR2 is FYEKMQ (reference sequence). This CDR3 contains 11 residues. V was trimmed by 6 bases and J by 7 bases, leaving 9 bases between them. CDR3 nucleotides: TGTGCCAGCAGAAGAGGCGCTGGCTACACCTTC. Translating it yields CASRRGAGYTF. Full variable domain (rest looked up from reference TRBV13 and TRBJ1-2): AAGVIQSPRHLIKEKRETATLKCYPIPRHDTVYWYQQGPGQDPQFLISFYEKMQSDKGSIPDRFSAQQFSDYHSELNMSSLELGDSALYFCASRRGAGYTFGSGTRLTVV.